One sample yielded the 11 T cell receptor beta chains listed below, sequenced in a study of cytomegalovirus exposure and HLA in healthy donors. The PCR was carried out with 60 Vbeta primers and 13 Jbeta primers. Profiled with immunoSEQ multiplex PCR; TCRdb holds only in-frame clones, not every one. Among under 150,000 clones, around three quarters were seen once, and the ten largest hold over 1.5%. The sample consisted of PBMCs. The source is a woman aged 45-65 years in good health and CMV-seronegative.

For the CDR3, the DNA is TGTGCCAGCTCACCACCGGGAGGGAACGGCAATCAGCCCCAGCATTTT. Its protein product is CASSPPGGNGNQPQHF. The chain uses TRBV18 and TRBJ1-5; D unresolved. Germline V CDR1 and CDR2: KGHSH, LQKENI. V lost 0 bases to trimming and J lost 2 bases, with 11 bases between them. This CDR3 is built from 16 residues.

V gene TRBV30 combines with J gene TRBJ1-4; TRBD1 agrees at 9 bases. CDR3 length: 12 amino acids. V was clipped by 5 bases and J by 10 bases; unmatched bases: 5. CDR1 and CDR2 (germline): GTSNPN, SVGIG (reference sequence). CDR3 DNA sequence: TGTGCCTGGGGGGACAGGGAACGAAAACTGTTTTTT. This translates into CAWGDRERKLFF.

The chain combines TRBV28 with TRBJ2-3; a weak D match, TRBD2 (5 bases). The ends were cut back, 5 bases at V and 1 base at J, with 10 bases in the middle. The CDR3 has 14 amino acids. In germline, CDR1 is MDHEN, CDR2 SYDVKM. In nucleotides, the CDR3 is TGTGCCAGCAGTACCCAGGAGGGCACAGATACGCAGTATTTT. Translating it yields CASSTQEGTDTQYF.

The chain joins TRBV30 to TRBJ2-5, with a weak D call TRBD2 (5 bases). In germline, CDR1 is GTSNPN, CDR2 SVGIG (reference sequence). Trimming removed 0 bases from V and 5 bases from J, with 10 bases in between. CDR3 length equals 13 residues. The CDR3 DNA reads TGTGCCTGGAGTGTACTAGTGGGGGAGACCCAGTACTTC. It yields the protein CAWSVLVGETQYF.

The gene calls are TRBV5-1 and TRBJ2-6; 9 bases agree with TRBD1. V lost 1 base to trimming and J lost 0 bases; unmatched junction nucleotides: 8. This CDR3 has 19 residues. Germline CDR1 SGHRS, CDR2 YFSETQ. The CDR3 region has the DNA TGCGCCAGCAGCTTGAGGGGGACAGGGATTTCCTCTGGGGCCAACGTCCTGACTTTC. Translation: CASSLRGTGISSGANVLTF.

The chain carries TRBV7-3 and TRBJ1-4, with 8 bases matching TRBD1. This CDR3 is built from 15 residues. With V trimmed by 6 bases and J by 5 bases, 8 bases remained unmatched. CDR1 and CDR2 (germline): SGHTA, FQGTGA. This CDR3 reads CASSPTGAKNEKLFF. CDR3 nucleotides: TGTGCCAGCAGTCCGACAGGGGCGAAAAATGAAAAACTGTTTTTT.

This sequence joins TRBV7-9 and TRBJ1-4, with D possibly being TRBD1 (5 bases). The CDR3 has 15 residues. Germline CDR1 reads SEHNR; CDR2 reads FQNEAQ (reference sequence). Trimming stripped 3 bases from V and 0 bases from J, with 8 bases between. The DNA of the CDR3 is TGTGCCAGCAGCTTTTCACAGGCAACTAATGAAAAACTGTTTTTT. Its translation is CASSFSQATNEKLFF.

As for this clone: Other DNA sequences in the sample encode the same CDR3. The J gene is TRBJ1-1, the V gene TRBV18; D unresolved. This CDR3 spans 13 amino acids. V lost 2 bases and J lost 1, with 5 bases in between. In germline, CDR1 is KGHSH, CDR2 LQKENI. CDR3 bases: TGTGCCAGCTCACCAGGAGGGAACACTGAAGCTTTCTTT. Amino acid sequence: CASSPGGNTEAFF.

The CDR3 region has the DNA TGTGCCAGCAGTTACGTAGGTGCTAGAGGGGGAGAGCAGTTCTTC. Translation gives CASSYVGARGGEQFF. The rearrangement joins TRBV6-5 to TRBJ2-1; possible D gene TRBD1, 6 bases. This CDR3 has 15 residues. The V gene's germline CDR1 is MNHEY and CDR2 SVGAGI. The ends were cut back, 2 bases at V and 10 bases at J, with 18 bases in the middle.

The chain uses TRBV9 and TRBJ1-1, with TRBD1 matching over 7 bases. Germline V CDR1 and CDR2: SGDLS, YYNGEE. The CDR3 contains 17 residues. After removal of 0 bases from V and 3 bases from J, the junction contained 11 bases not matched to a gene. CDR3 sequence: CASSVDGAGGLDTEAFF. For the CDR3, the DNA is TGTGCCAGCAGCGTAGATGGGGCAGGGGGGCTGGACACTGAAGCTTTCTTT.

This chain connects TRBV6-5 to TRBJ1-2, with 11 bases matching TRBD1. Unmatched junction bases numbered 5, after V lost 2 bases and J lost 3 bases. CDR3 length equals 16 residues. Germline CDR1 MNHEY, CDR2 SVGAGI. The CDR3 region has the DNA TGTGCCAGCAGTTACCCCGGGACAGGGGGTGACTATGGCTACACCTTC. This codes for CASSYPGTGGDYGYTF.